The 19 T cell receptor beta chains listed next were all sequenced from one sample in a study of identical twins (dated by TCRdb to 2015 to 2016). Library prep was done by 5' RACE. Sequencing was performed on an Illumina HiSeq 2000. TCRdb's own reprocessing of the public reads used fastp at Q25 and MiXCR and kept productive beta chains. CDR3 protein duplicates are merged, each entry listing the most common genes and DNA. Present in this sample are some 1,700,000 distinct CDR3 sequences, about 30% of which were seen just once. The top ten hold about 0.3% of the sample. Specimen: cord blood. The receptors here all came from a newborn girl in good health.

The V and J genes are TRBV21-1 and TRBJ2-5. TRBV21-1 is noted as a pseudogene. This CDR3 has 12 residues. CDR3 sequence: CASSKLWETQYF. The CDR3 DNA reads TGTGCCAGCAGCAAACTTTGGGAGACCCAGTACTTC.

This clonotype has a handful of counts. The chain links TRBV28 to TRBJ2-3; no reliable D call. The germline V gene has CDR1 MDHEN and CDR2 SYDVKM. V was clipped by 1 base and J by 4 bases, with 9 bases between them. The CDR3 is 14 amino acids. The chain's CDR3 is CASSLLLVADTQYF. The CDR3 DNA sequence: TGTGCCAGCAGTTTATTGCTAGTGGCAGATACGCAGTATTTT.

The J gene is TRBJ1-5, the V gene TRBV6-1, with 8 bases that match TRBD1. The CDR3 spans 14 residues. V was pared by 4 bases and J by 6 bases, with 5 bases of the junction left unmatched. The germline CDR1 and CDR2 sequences are MNHNS and SASEGT. DNA for the CDR3: TGTGCCAGCAGTGGTTCAGGGGGCGGTCAGCCCCAGCATTTT. Its translation is CASSGSGGGQPQHF.

This clonotype has a handful of counts. The chain has TRBV2 and TRBJ2-1, with 8 nucleotides matching TRBD2. Germline CDR1 reads SNHLY; CDR2 reads FYNNEI. Unmatched junction bases numbered 5, after V lost 9 bases and J lost 4 bases. This CDR3 contains 13 residues. The CDR3 DNA reads TGTGCCAGAGGGCGGGGGGAGTACAATGAGCAGTTCTTC. Translation: CARGRGEYNEQFF.

The chain employs TRBV4-1 and TRBJ1-2; 7 bases are shared with TRBD1. V dropped 3 bases and J dropped 3; count of bases not matched to a gene: 10. This CDR3 is 16 amino acids long. Germline-derived CDR1 and CDR2 are MGHRA and YSYEKL. CDR3 DNA sequence: TGCGCCAGCAGCCACCTCAGACAGGGCTTCGACTATGGCTACACCTTC. Translated, it gives CASSHLRQGFDYGYTF.

The chain employs TRBV20-1 and TRBJ1-5; D possibly corresponds to TRBD1 (5 bases). Germline values: CDR1 DFQATT, CDR2 SNEGSKA (reference sequence). The CDR3 covers 11 residues. Trimming pared 4 bases from V and 6 bases from J, leaving 7 bases between. CDR3 DNA sequence: TGCAGTGCTACAGGGAGTCAGCCCCAGCATTTT. As protein: CSATGSQPQHF.

This clonotype turned up a few times. This rearrangement joins TRBV18 to TRBJ2-6; possible D gene TRBD1, 6 bases. CDR3 length equals 15 residues. V was cut by 4 bases and J by 3 bases, with 10 bases left in between. Germline CDR1 is KGHSH and CDR2 is LQKENI. The CDR3 is CASSQQGSGANVLTF. The CDR3 bases are TGTGCCAGCTCACAACAGGGAAGTGGGGCCAACGTCCTGACTTTC.

The V call is TRBV3-1, the J call TRBJ2-3; the D gene could be TRBD1 or TRBD2 (6 bases each). Germline V CDR1 and CDR2: LGHDT, YNNKEL (reference sequence). V lost 0 bases and J 1 base, leaving 11 bases between the germline ends. The CDR3 runs 16 residues. The CDR3 nucleotides are TGTGCCAGCAGCCAAGAGGCGGAGGGGGGCACAGATACGCAGTATTTT. It specifies CASSQEAEGGTDTQYF.

The chain recombines TRBV4-2 with TRBJ2-6; D uncertain. V lost 6 bases and J 0 bases, leaving 9 bases between the germline ends. The length of the CDR3 is 15 residues. Germline CDR1 and CDR2: LGHNA and YNFKEQ. The CDR3 loop reads CASSLWPSGANVLTF. The CDR3 DNA follows: TGTGCCAGCAGTCTTTGGCCCTCTGGGGCCAACGTCCTGACTTTC.

This rearrangement joins TRBV24-1 to TRBJ2-7; 7 positions match TRBD2. This CDR3 region has 15 residues. Germline CDR1 KGHDR, CDR2 SFDVKD. Unmatched junction bases numbered 6, after V lost 3 bases and J lost 2 bases. CDR3: CATSDRWEGTYEQYF. CDR3 sequence (DNA): TGTGCCACCAGTGATCGGTGGGAGGGAACCTACGAGCAGTACTTC.

The CDR3 here is CASSLDGTGSIFGEAFF. The CDR3 DNA reads as TGCGCCAGCAGCTTGGACGGGACAGGGTCGATTTTTGGTGAAGCTTTCTTT. The gene calls are TRBV5-1 and TRBJ1-1; 9 positions agree with TRBD1. The CDR3 totals 17 residues. V lost 0 bases, J lost 7 bases, and 13 bases stayed unmatched. Germline V gene sequence: CDR1 SGHRS, CDR2 YFSETQ.

CDR3 nucleotides: TGCAGTGTTACGGGACAGCCGGGCACCGGGGAGCTGTTTTTT. As protein: CSVTGQPGTGELFF. J is TRBJ2-2 and V is TRBV20-1, with 7 bases matching TRBD1. Germline values: CDR1 DFQATT, CDR2 SNEGSKA (reference sequence). CDR3 length equals 14 residues. J gave up 4 bases and V 7 bases, and 9 bases lay outside the gene matches.

The gene calls are TRBV5-1 and TRBJ2-3; 8 bases line up with TRBD2. Germline CDR1 reads SGHRS; CDR2 reads YFSETQ. The ends lost 6 bases at V and 2 bases at J; junction bases unmatched: 8. The CDR3 length is 15 residues. CDR3 nucleotides: TGCGCCAGCACAGTCGGCGGGAGGCACACAGATACGCAGTATTTT. Translation gives CASTVGGRHTDTQYF.

Concerning this clonotype itself: The junction differs from germline at one of its ends, possibly a read error. The CDR3 loop is CASSPYSGTYYNEQYF. CDR3 nucleotides: TGTGCTAGCAGCCCCTATAGCGGGACATACTACAATGAGCAGTACTTC. V gene TRBV7-2 combines with J gene TRBJ2-1, with 8 bases fitting TRBD2. The J call is in doubt because the DNA end fits TRBJ2-7 better. From germline, CDR1 is SGHTA and CDR2 FQGNSA. The CDR3 runs to 16 residues.

CDR3 in amino acids: CASTRYGDEAFF. CDR3 bases: TGTGCCAGCACCCGATACGGGGATGAAGCGTTCTTC. The gene calls are TRBV6-6 and TRBJ2-1, with D perhaps matching TRBD2 (5 bases). This CDR3 comprises 12 residues. V was pared by 7 bases and J by 15 bases, with 19 bases between. Germline V lookup: CDR1 MNHNY, CDR2 SVGAGI (reference sequence).

The chain has TRBV3-1 and TRBJ2-1; the match to TRBD2 covers 14 bases. The CDR3 sequence is 17 residues long. J lost 8 bases, V lost 4 bases, and 10 bases had no gene match. Germline values: CDR1 LGHDT, CDR2 YNNKEL (reference sequence). The CDR3 nucleotides read TGTGCCAGCAGCCGCCTCCCCGGGACTAGCGGGAGCTATGAGCAGTTCTTC. Protein product: CASSRLPGTSGSYEQFF.

The chain recombines TRBV7-2 with TRBJ1-4; 11 bases are shared with TRBD1. Germline CDR1 reads SGHTA; CDR2 reads FQGNSA. The V gene end was trimmed by 6 bases and the J gene end by 8 bases; junction bases not matched to a gene: 8. This CDR3 contains 15 residues. The CDR3 reads CASRRGTGGWEKLFF. Written as DNA, the CDR3 is TGTGCCAGCAGACGTGGGACAGGGGGGTGGGAAAAACTGTTTTTT.

The V and J genes are TRBV6-1 and TRBJ1-2; D gene unclear. This CDR3 spans 13 amino acids. The V end was cut by 3 bases, the J end by 5 bases, with 10 bases between. Germline-derived CDR1 and CDR2 are MNHNS and SASEGT. DNA of the CDR3: TGTGCCAGCAGTGACGTAGGGAATTATGGCTACACCTTC. This translates into CASSDVGNYGYTF.

For this clonotype: A much larger clonotype is one base distant, so this may be a read error. The V gene is TRBV28, the J gene TRBJ2-7; D unresolved. Gene TRBJ2-5 matches the end of the DNA better, so the J call may be wrong. The germline CDR1 and CDR2 sequences are MDHEN and SYDVKM. The CDR3 consists of 16 residues. The CDR3 sequence is CASTPTTWWIVETQYF. The CDR3 nucleotides read TGTGCCAGCACCCCGACGACATGGTGGATAGTTGAGACCCAGTACTTC.